The entry below gives a single TCR beta chain sequence along with its context. The sample is drawn from a study of long-term antiretroviral therapy in people with HIV. Running of the v3.0 immunoSEQ assay took place at survey level. Produced via immunoSEQ multiplex PCR; TCRdb's table is partial and in-frame only. The sample shows about 28,000 clones, under 85% of them seen only once. The receptor's source is a man aged 40-50 years with HIV. The sequences come from unsorted PBMCs, collected 3 years after starting antiretroviral therapy.

The CDR3 DNA reads TGCAGCGTTGAAAATCCCACCCCCGGACAGTACTACGAGCAGTACTTC. This sequence encodes CSVENPTPGQYYEQYF. The J gene is TRBJ2-7, the V gene TRBV29-1, with D tentatively TRBD1 (6 bases). This CDR3 spans 16 amino acids. V shed 2 bases and J shed 3 bases, with 20 bases lying between them. The germline CDR1 and CDR2 sequences are SQVTM and ANQGSEA.